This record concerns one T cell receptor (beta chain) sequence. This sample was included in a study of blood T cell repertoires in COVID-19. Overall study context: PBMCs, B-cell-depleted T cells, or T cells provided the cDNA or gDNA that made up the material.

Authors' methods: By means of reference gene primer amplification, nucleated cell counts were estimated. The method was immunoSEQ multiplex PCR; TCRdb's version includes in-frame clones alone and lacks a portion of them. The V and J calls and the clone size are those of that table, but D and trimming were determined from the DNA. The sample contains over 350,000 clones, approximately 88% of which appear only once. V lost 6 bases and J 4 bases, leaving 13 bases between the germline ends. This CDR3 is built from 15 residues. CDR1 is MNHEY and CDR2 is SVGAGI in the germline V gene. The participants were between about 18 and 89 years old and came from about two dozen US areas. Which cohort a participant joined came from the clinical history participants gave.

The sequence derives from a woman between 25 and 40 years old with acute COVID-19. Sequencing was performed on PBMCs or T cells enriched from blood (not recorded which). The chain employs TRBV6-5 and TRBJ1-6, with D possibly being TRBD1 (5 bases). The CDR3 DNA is TGTGCCAGCAGCTTAAACAGACAGTATAATTCACCCCTCCACTTT. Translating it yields CASSLNRQYNSPLHF.